This T cell receptor (beta chain) was profiled in a study of cytomegalovirus exposure and HLA in healthy donors (dated 2017 in TCRdb). General notes on the study: A later analysis indicated that the roughly 120 validation repertoires were generated on the platform also employed for the roughly 720 repertoires of the first cohort. The study was designed to test whether signatures of past pathogen exposure could be identified by cataloging public T cell receptors. Besides the first cohort of 666 subjects, a separate validation cohort made up of 120 different subjects was used. To predict cytomegalovirus infection status, the study combined high-throughput TCR immunosequencing, statistical association of individual TCRs with disease status, and machine learning. Broad study findings and their caveats: Three of the identified cytomegalovirus-associated TCR beta chains were confirmed in vitro to be specific for cytomegalovirus antigens. The study gave a list of under 200 TCR beta chains associated with cytomegalovirus. Most TCR sequences were seen in very few donors, while some public TCRs were found in many individuals. The classifier was reported to diagnose cytomegalovirus status with high specificity and sensitivity in both the original and validation cohorts. The authors suggested that the approach could potentially be extended to other disease states and immunological phenotypes. The validation cohort had no HLA typing available for a later analysis, so co-occurrence within that cohort was assessed over all 120 repertoires. Subsequent analysis determined that TCRs grouped into clusters in the first cohort also showed a tendency toward co-occurrence across the 120 or so validation repertoires, and approximately 94% of cluster scores exceeded 0.

Donors formed part of the validation cohort, which comprised some 120 subjects and was distinct from the first cohort of 550 to 850 subjects. In the germline V gene, CDR1 corresponds to SGHDN and CDR2 to FVKESK. V is pruned by 0 bases and J by 4 bases, leaving 12 bases of the junction without a gene match. The CDR3 runs 17 amino acids, cysteine and phenylalanine included. Solely the CDR3 DNA is kept, with 51 bases framed from the first base. Worth noting for this clone: What antigen it recognizes has not been identified. It has no much larger one-base neighbor in the sample; base qualities were not kept.

Libraries were made using the immunoSEQ multiplex PCR assay. As for the authors' bioinformatics: A statistical classification framework was built for diagnosing cytomegalovirus status from the catalog of TCR beta chain sequences. Imported from immuneACCESS, the table was reduced by TCRdb to in-frame sequences with V and J called. These copies leave out some clones; in studies compared against another copy, an unresolved V gene accounts for under half, and the cause of the remainder is not known. The D gene and trimming were derived from the DNA, and the V and J assignments and clone size from that table. For this sample the table gives roughly 330,000 clones, of which roughly 90% were detected only once. The ten largest clonotypes hold 1% to 1.5% of the sample.

The chain is made from TRBV14 and TRBJ2-7; 7 middle bases align to TRBD2. This clonotype originated in a young woman in good health and CMV-seropositive. Sequencing used PBMCs. The nucleotide sequence is TGTGCCAGCAGCCAAGATCCCAGGGAGGGTCGCGGATACGAGCAGTACTTC. It codes for CASSQDPREGRGYEQYF.